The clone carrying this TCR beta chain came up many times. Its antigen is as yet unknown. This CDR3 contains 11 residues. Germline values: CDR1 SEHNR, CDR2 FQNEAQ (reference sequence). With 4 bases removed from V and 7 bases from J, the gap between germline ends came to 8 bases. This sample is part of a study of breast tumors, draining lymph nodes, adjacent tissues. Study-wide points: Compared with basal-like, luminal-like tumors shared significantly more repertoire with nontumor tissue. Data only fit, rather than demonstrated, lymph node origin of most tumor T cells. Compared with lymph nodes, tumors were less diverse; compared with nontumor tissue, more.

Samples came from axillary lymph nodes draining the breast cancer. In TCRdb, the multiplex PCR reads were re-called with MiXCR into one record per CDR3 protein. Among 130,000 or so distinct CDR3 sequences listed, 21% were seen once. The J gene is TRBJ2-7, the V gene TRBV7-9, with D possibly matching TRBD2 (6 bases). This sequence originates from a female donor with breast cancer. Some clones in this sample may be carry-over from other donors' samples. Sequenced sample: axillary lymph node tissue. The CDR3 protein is CASSYREEQYF. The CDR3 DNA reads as TGTGCCAGCAGCTACCGGGAGGAGCAGTACTTC.